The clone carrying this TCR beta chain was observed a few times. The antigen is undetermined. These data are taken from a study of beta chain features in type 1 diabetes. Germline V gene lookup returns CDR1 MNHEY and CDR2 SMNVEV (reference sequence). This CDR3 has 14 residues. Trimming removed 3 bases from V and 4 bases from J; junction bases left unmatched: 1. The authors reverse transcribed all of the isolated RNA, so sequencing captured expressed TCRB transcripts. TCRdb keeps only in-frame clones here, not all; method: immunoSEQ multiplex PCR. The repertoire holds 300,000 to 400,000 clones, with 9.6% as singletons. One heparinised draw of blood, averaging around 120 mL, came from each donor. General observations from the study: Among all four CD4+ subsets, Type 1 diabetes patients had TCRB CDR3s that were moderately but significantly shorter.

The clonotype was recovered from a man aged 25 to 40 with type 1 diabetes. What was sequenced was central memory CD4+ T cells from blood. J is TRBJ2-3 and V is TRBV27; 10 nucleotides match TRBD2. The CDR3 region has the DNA TGTGCCAGCAGTTTTAGCGGGAGGTCAGATACGCAGTATTTT. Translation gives CASSFSGRSDTQYF.